This entry lists 17 T cell receptor beta chains sequenced from one sample in a study of blood T cell repertoires in COVID-19. Some clones are missing from TCRdb's copy, which holds only in-frame ones; the method was immunoSEQ multiplex PCR. Here the sample spans 80,000 to 90,000 clones, approximately 90% being singletons. Material for sequencing was peripheral blood. These receptors were collected from a man aged 55-75 years with acute or convalescent COVID-19.

The V and J genes are TRBV7-9 and TRBJ2-1, with a possible D match to TRBD2 (7 bases). The CDR3 has 18 residues. The germline CDR1 and CDR2 sequences are SEHNR and FQNEAQ (reference sequence). Trimming shortened V by 5 bases and J by 2 bases, and 22 bases separated the two germline ends. CDR3 protein: CASSTREGELTTYNEQFF. Here the CDR3 DNA reads TGTGCCAGCAGCACTAGGGAGGGGGAACTAACGACCTACAATGAGCAGTTCTTC.

J is TRBJ1-2 and V is TRBV11-2; TRBD1 might be the D (5 bases). The CDR3 spans 18 residues. Trimming removed 4 bases at V and 4 bases at J, with 25 bases between. Germline loops: CDR1 SGHAT, CDR2 FQNNGV. The CDR3 coding sequence is TGTGCCAGCAGCTCCCTTAGGTCGATAGAGACAGACCGCTATGGCTACACCTTC. This gives the protein CASSSLRSIETDRYGYTF.

The chain combines TRBV11-3 with TRBJ2-1; 8 nucleotides match TRBD2. Per germline, CDR1 SGHNT and CDR2 YENEEA. Unmatched junction bases numbered 2, after V lost 5 bases and J lost 2 bases. The CDR3 runs 14 residues. The CDR3 bases are TGTGCCAGCAGCGGCGGGGGGCCCTACAATGAGCAGTTCTTC. It yields the protein CASSGGGPYNEQFF.

V usage is TRBV28 and J usage is TRBJ1-5; TRBD1 agrees at 8 bases. Trimming took 5 bases from V and 5 from J; bases not matched to a gene: 8. The CDR3 contains 15 residues. CDR1 and CDR2 from the germline V gene are MDHEN and SYDVKM. The CDR3 nucleotides read TGTGCCAGCAGTACTGGACAGGGACAGGATCAGCCCCAGCATTTT. Translation gives CASSTGQGQDQPQHF.

The V gene is TRBV10-3, the J gene TRBJ2-3; D not certain. V was pared by 2 bases and J by 2 bases, with 11 bases between. CDR3 length equals 15 residues. Germline V gene lookup returns CDR1 ENHRY and CDR2 SYGVKD. CDR3 DNA sequence: TGTGCCATCAGTGAGAGGCAGGCATACACAGATACGCAGTATTTT. Translating gives CAISERQAYTDTQYF.

The rearrangement links TRBV3-1 (or the pseudogene TRBV3-2) to TRBJ1-5; D is undetermined. Looked up from germline, CDR1 is LGHDT and CDR2 is YNNKEL (reference sequence). The CDR3 covers 15 residues. Trimming shortened V by 1 base and J by 2 bases, and 9 bases separated the two germline ends. The CDR3 DNA reads TGTGCCAGCAGCCAAGGGAGGGCCGGCAATCAGCCCCAGCATTTT. This sequence encodes CASSQGRAGNQPQHF.

This clone was observed a single time. The chain is built from TRBV19 and TRBJ2-7; 7 nucleotides line up with TRBD2. Trimming cost V 3 bases and J 5 bases; bases outside gene matches: 4. The length of the CDR3 is 13 residues. The germline V gene encodes CDR1 LNHDA and CDR2 SQIVND (reference sequence). CDR3 DNA sequence: TGTGCCAGTAGTATCGCGGGGGAAGACGAGCAGTACTTC. It specifies CASSIAGEDEQYF. The full variable domain, with the rest looked up from reference TRBV19 and TRBJ2-7, is DGGITQSPKYLFRKEGQNVTLSCEQNLNHDAMYWYRQDPGQGLRLIYYSQIVNDFQKGDIAEGYSVSREKKESFPLTVTSAQKNPTAFYLCASSIAGEDEQYFGPGTRLTVT.

The chain couples TRBV6-5 to TRBJ1-5; D is perhaps TRBD1 (6 bases). Trimming left V 3 bases short and J 5 bases short, with 14 bases between. Germline V CDR1 and CDR2: MNHEY, SVGAGI. This CDR3 contains 15 residues. CDR3 DNA sequence: TGTGCCAGCAGTTATTGGGGGGGCGACGATCAGCCCCAGCATTTT. Its protein product is CASSYWGGDDQPQHF.

The J gene is TRBJ1-2, the V gene TRBV21-1; the D call in the table, TRBD1, was not verified against the DNA. TRBV21-1 is listed as a pseudogene. This CDR3 has 14 residues. CDR3: CASSKHRGHYGYTF. The CDR3 region has the DNA TGTGCCAGCAGCAAACACAGGGGCCACTATGGCTACACCTTC.

This chain joins TRBV18 and TRBJ1-2; perhaps TRBD1 as D (5 bases). CDR1 KGHSH and CDR2 LQKENI come from the germline V gene. This CDR3 spans 16 amino acids. Trimming pared 0 bases from V and 0 bases from J, leaving 11 bases between. Here the CDR3 reads CASSPPYQTANYGYTF. The DNA of the CDR3 is TGTGCCAGCTCACCACCTTACCAGACAGCTAACTATGGCTACACCTTC.

The rearrangement uses TRBV9 and TRBJ1-3, with TRBD1 identical over 8 bases. V gave up 1 base and J gave up 3 bases; unmatched junction bases: 3. The CDR3 has 15 amino acids. Germline V gene sequence: CDR1 SGDLS, CDR2 YYNGEE. Here the CDR3 reads CASSVQGADGNTIYF. CDR3 nucleotide sequence: TGTGCCAGCAGCGTACAGGGGGCGGATGGAAACACCATATATTTT.

The chain links TRBV27 to TRBJ2-7, with D possibly TRBD1 on 6 matching bases. Germline lookup yields CDR1 MNHEY and CDR2 SMNVEV (reference sequence). The CDR3 extends over 15 amino acids. The V end lost 4 bases, the J end lost 6 bases, and 19 bases lay between the germline ends. The DNA for the CDR3 is TGTGCCAGCAGTTCATCAGGGACAAGGTCTCTCGAGCAGTACTTC. Encoded protein: CASSSSGTRSLEQYF.

The chain employs TRBV14 and TRBJ2-1; no firm D call. The germline CDR1 and CDR2 sequences are SGHDN and FVKESK. The CDR3 runs to 11 residues. Trimming removed 3 bases from V and 14 bases from J, with 11 bases in between. This CDR3 is CASSHQQTKFF. The CDR3 DNA follows: TGTGCCAGCAGCCATCAACAGACCAAGTTCTTC.

The V and J genes are TRBV19 and TRBJ1-5, with D possibly TRBD1 on 6 matching bases. CDR1 and CDR2 from the germline V gene are LNHDA and SQIVND (reference sequence). The V end lost 3 bases, the J end lost 0 bases, and 15 bases lay between the germline ends. CDR3 length equals 17 residues. CDR3 region: CASSIPGGGPSNQPQHF. The CDR3 nucleotides read TGTGCCAGTAGTATCCCCGGGGGGGGGCCTAGCAATCAGCCCCAGCATTTT.

This chain uses TRBV4-3 with TRBJ1-5; D is unclear. Germline lookup yields CDR1 LGHNA and CDR2 YSLEER. Trimming took off 0 bases at V and 5 bases at J, with 11 bases between the two ends. This CDR3 is built from 15 residues. CDR3 DNA: TGCGCCAGCAGCCAAGATCCGCGGGCGGATCAGCCCCAGCATTTT. Translating it yields CASSQDPRADQPQHF.

The rearrangement uses TRBV29-1 and TRBJ2-3; 8 nucleotides align to TRBD2. The CDR3 consists of 12 residues. Germline V gene sequence: CDR1 SQVTM, CDR2 ANQGSEA. Unmatched junction bases numbered 3, after V lost 4 bases and J lost 6 bases. The CDR3 is CSVGGGPDTQYF. The CDR3 DNA reads TGCAGCGTTGGCGGGGGGCCGGATACGCAGTATTTT.

The rearrangement uses TRBV30 and TRBJ1-5; 7 bases map to TRBD1. CDR3 size: 14 residues. J was trimmed by 6 bases and V by 3 bases; bases with no gene match: 8. The germline V gene encodes CDR1 GTSNPN and CDR2 SVGIG (reference sequence). In DNA, the CDR3 is TGTGCCTGGAGGGACAACAGGGGACTTCAGCCCCAGCATTTT. Translated: CAWRDNRGLQPQHF.